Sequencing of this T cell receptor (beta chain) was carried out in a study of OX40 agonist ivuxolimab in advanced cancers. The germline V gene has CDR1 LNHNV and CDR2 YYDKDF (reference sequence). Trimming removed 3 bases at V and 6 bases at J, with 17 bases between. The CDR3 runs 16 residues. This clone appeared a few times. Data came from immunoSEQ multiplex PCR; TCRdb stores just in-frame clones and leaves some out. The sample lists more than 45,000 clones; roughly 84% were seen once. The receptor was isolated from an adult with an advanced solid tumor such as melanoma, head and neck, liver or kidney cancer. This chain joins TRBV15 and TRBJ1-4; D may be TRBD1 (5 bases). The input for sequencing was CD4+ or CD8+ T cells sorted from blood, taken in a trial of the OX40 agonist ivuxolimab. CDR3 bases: TGTGCCACCAGCAGCCGGGACCCAGTGGCCCATGAAAAACTGTTTTTT. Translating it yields CATSSRDPVAHEKLFF.